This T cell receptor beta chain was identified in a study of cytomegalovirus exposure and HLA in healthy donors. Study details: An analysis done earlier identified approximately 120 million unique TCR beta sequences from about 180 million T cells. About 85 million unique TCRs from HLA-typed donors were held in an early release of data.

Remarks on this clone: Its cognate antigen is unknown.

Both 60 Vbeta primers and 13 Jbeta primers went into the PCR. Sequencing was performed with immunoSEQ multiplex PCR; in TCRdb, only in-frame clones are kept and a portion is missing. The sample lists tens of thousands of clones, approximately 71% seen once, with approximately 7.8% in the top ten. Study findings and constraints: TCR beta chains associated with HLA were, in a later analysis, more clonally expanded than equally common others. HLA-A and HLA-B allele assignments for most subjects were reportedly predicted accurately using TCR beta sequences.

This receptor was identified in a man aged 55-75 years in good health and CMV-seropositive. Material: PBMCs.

As DNA, the CDR3 is TGTGCCAGCACCCGGGGGAGGAATGAGCAGTTCTTC. Its translation is CASTRGRNEQFF. The rearrangement joins TRBV6-1 to TRBJ2-1, with D perhaps matching TRBD2 (6 bases). V dropped 7 bases and J dropped 7 bases, with 11 bases sitting between them. The CDR3 loop spans 12 amino acids. CDR1 is MNHNS, CDR2 SASEGT, per germline.